This passage covers 16 T cell receptor beta chains from one sample sequenced in a study of cytomegalovirus exposure and HLA in healthy donors. Sequencing was performed with immunoSEQ multiplex PCR; in TCRdb, only in-frame clones are kept and a portion is missing. The sample gives over 200,000 clones, about 90% of which show up once; around 3% is in the top ten. The sample taken for sequencing was PBMCs. The receptors were gathered from a woman aged 18-29 years in good health and CMV-seronegative.

V usage is TRBV7-2 and J usage is TRBJ2-3; the match to TRBD1 covers 10 bases. The CDR3 is 16 residues long. Germline-derived CDR1 and CDR2 are SGHTA and FQGNSA. Trimming cost V 5 bases and J 5 bases; bases outside gene matches: 10. The CDR3: CASSALRQGALDTQYF. In DNA form, the CDR3 reads TGTGCCAGCAGCGCCTTAAGACAGGGGGCTTTAGATACGCAGTATTTT.

J is TRBJ1-5 and V is TRBV6-6, with D perhaps TRBD1 (5 bases). The germline V gene has CDR1 MNHNY and CDR2 SVGAGI (reference sequence). The CDR3 sequence is 15 residues long. V lost 4 bases and J 3 bases, leaving 13 bases between the germline ends. The CDR3 region is CASSSSDRPNQPQHF. DNA of the CDR3: TGTGCCAGCAGTTCCTCCGACAGACCCAATCAGCCCCAGCATTTT.

The genes are TRBV20-1 and TRBJ2-3; D is possibly TRBD1 (5 bases). From germline, CDR1 is DFQATT and CDR2 SNEGSKA (reference sequence). This CDR3 comprises 11 residues. CDR3 region: CTGQSTDTQYF. The CDR3 nucleotides are TGCACCGGACAAAGCACAGATACGCAGTATTTT.

This clone has just one count. This sequence joins TRBV19 and TRBJ1-2; unclear D gene. The CDR3 runs to 18 residues. From germline, CDR1 is LNHDA and CDR2 SQIVND (reference sequence). V was cut by 6 bases and J by 3 bases, with 26 bases left in between. Here the CDR3 DNA reads TGTGCCAGTAGCCGCACCCGGGAAGGGAGGAATCGGGACTATGGCTACACCTTC. This gives the protein CASSRTREGRNRDYGYTF. Together with reference TRBV19 and TRBJ1-2, the CDR3 gives the full variable domain: DGGITQSPKYLFRKEGQNVTLSCEQNLNHDAMYWYRQDPGQGLRLIYYSQIVNDFQKGDIAEGYSVSREKKESFPLTVTSAQKNPTAFYLCASSRTREGRNRDYGYTFGSGTRLTVV.

The rearrangement joins TRBV7-2 to TRBJ2-2; tentative D call: TRBD2 (5 bases). Trimming took off 5 bases at V and 2 bases at J, with 12 bases between the two ends. The CDR3 is 15 amino acids. Germline V gene sequence: CDR1 SGHTA, CDR2 FQGNSA. As DNA, the CDR3 is TGTGCCAGCAGCGCCGTCCCGGGAAACACCGGGGAGCTGTTTTTT. Its translation: CASSAVPGNTGELFF.

The CDR3 here is CASSLQSGQGTEAFF. CDR3 coding DNA: TGTGCCAGCAGTTTACAATCTGGACAGGGGACTGAAGCTTTCTTT. The chain is built from TRBV27 and TRBJ1-1; 9 bases are a match to TRBD1. This CDR3 spans 15 amino acids. Trimming took 2 bases from V and 5 from J; bases not matched to a gene: 6. CDR1 is MNHEY, CDR2 SMNVEV, per germline (reference sequence).

As concerns this clone: Other DNA sequences in the same sample also yield this CDR3. This chain joins TRBV28 and TRBJ2-1, with a possible D match to TRBD2 (6 bases). Germline loops: CDR1 MDHEN, CDR2 SYDVKM. The CDR3 is 13 residues long. V lost 8 bases and J lost 2, with 10 bases in between. The CDR3 is CASLGGPYNEQFF. CDR3 sequence (DNA): TGTGCCAGCCTCGGGGGACCCTACAATGAGCAGTTCTTC. Together with reference TRBV28 and TRBJ2-1, the CDR3 gives the full variable domain: DVKVTQSSRYLVKRTGEKVFLECVQDMDHENMFWYRQDPGLGLRLIYFSYDVKMKEKGDIPEGYSVSREKKERFSLILESASTNQTSMYLCASLGGPYNEQFFGPGTRLTVL.

In its sample, this clone was seen many times. The chain uses TRBV5-1 and TRBJ2-5, with TRBD2 matching 12 bases. The V gene's germline CDR1 is SGHRS and CDR2 YFSETQ. V trimming: 0 bases; J trimming: 5 bases; junction bases outside the gene matches: 2. CDR3 length: 15 amino acids. The CDR3 protein is CASSLGLAGVETQYF. CDR3 nucleotides: TGCGCCAGCAGCTTGGGACTAGCGGGAGTTGAGACCCAGTACTTC. Variable domain in full (rest from reference TRBV5-1 and TRBJ2-5): KAGVTQTPRYLIKTRGQQVTLSCSPISGHRSVSWYQQTPGQGLQFLFEYFSETQRNKGNFPGRFSGRQFSNSRSEMNVSTLELGDSALYLCASSLGLAGVETQYFGPGTRLLVL.

The table lists this clone with a count of one. The chain carries TRBV29-1 and TRBJ2-7, with 8 bases identical to TRBD2. The CDR3 has 14 amino acids. With V trimmed by 6 bases and J by 1 base, 8 bases remained unmatched. Germline V CDR1 and CDR2: SQVTM, ANQGSEA. The CDR3 loop reads CSVGSGSASYEQYF. In DNA, the CDR3 is TGCAGCGTGGGGAGCGGGAGTGCTTCCTACGAGCAGTACTTC.

The chain combines TRBV5-4 with TRBJ2-7, with 12 positions matching TRBD2. The CDR3 consists of 17 residues. The J segment lost 2 bases and the V segment lost 0 bases, leaving 6 bases of the junction unmatched. Germline lookup yields CDR1 SGHNT and CDR2 YYREEE (reference sequence). CDR3 region: CASSLGLAGESAYEQYF. Here the CDR3 DNA reads TGTGCCAGCAGCTTGGGACTAGCGGGAGAGTCTGCCTACGAGCAGTACTTC.

The rearrangement uses TRBV4-3 and TRBJ1-1; 7 bases agree with TRBD1. Germline values: CDR1 LGHNA, CDR2 YSLEER. CDR3 length equals 13 residues. V lost 0 bases, J lost 10 bases, and 5 bases stayed unmatched. CDR3 bases: TGCGCCAGCAGCCAAGATCCAGCAGGGGGAGCTTTCTTT. Translated, it gives CASSQDPAGGAFF.

V usage is TRBV18 and J usage is TRBJ2-1; 11 nucleotides agree with TRBD2. CDR1 and CDR2 from the germline V gene are KGHSH and LQKENI. The CDR3 is made up of 15 amino acids. The V segment lost 3 bases and the J segment 8 bases; nucleotides outside the gene matches: 6. The CDR3, as DNA: TGTGCCAGCTCACCCCCTAGCGGGAGGATCCATGAGCAGTTCTTC. It is translated as CASSPPSGRIHEQFF. Full variable domain (outside the CDR3, taken from reference TRBV18 and TRBJ2-1): NAGVMQNPRHLVRRRGQEARLRCSPMKGHSHVYWYRQLPEEGLKFMVYLQKENIIDESGMPKERFSAEFPKEGPSILRIQQVVRGDSAAYFCASSPPSGRIHEQFFGPGTRLTVL.

This sequence joins TRBV21-1 and TRBJ2-3; the table gives TRBD1 as D, unverified against the DNA. TRBV21-1 is deemed a pseudogene. CDR3 length: 17 amino acids. The CDR3 region has the DNA TGTGCCAGCAGCGCCCAAAACCGGACACAGCCCACAGATACGCAGTATTTT. It encodes CASSAQNRTQPTDTQYF.

The rearrangement links TRBV6-4 to TRBJ2-3, with D tentatively TRBD2 (5 bases). Trimming removed 3 bases from V and 3 bases from J, with 7 bases in between. The CDR3 length is 13 residues. In germline, CDR1 is MRHNA, CDR2 SNTAGT. The CDR3: CASSDGRTDTQYF. Written as DNA, the CDR3 is TGTGCCAGCAGTGATGGGAGAACAGATACGCAGTATTTT.

The rearrangement uses TRBV5-6 and TRBJ2-4; 9 bases align to TRBD2. There are 18 residues in the CDR3. V was pared by 7 bases and J by 1 base, with 15 bases of the junction left unmatched. The germline CDR1 and CDR2 sequences are SGHDT and YYEEEE. The CDR3 DNA sequence: TGTGCCAGCGGCGGGGGTAGCGGGAGTGGGGAGGCCAAAAACATTCAGTACTTC. This sequence encodes CASGGGSGSGEAKNIQYF.

This clone came up once. This chain links TRBV7-9 with TRBJ2-7; 8 bases map to TRBD1. CDR3 length: 13 residues. Germline CDR1 reads SEHNR; CDR2 reads FQNEAQ (reference sequence). V shed 5 bases and J 6 bases; nucleotides not matched to a gene: 6. DNA of the CDR3: TGTGCCAGCAGCAAGCCGACAGGGGCCGAGCAGTACTTC. Protein: CASSKPTGAEQYF.